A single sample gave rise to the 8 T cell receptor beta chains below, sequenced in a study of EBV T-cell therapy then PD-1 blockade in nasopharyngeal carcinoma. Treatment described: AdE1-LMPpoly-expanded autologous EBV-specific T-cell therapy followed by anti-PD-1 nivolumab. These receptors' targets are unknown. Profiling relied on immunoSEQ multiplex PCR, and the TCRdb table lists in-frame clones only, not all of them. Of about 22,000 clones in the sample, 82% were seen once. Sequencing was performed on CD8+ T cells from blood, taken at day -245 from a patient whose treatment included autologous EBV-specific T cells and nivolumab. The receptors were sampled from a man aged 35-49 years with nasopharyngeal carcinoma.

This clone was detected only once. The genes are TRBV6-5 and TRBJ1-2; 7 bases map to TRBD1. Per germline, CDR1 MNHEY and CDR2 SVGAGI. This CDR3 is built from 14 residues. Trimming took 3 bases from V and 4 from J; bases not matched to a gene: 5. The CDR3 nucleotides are TGTGCCAGCAGTTATGACCGGGACAGCTATGGCTACACCTTC. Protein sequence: CASSYDRDSYGYTF.

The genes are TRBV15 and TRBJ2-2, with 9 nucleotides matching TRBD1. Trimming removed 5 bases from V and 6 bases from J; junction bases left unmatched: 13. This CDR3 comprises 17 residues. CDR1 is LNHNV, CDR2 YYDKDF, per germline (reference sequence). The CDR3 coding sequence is TGTGCCACCAGCGATCGGTGGGACAGGGAAAGGGCCGGGGAGCTGTTTTTT. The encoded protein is CATSDRWDRERAGELFF.

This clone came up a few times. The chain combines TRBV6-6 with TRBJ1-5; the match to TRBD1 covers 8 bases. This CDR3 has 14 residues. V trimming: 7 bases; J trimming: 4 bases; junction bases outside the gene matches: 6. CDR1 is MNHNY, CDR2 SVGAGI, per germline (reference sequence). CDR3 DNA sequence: TGTGCCAGCAACGACAGGGGTTCAAATCAGCCCCAGCATTTT. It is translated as CASNDRGSNQPQHF.

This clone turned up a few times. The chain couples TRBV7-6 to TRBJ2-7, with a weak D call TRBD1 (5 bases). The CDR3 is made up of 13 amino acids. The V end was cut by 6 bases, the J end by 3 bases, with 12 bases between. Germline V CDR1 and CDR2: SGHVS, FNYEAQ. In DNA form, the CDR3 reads TGTGCCAGCAGTGCAGGGCCTAACTACGAGCAGTACTTC. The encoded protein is CASSAGPNYEQYF.

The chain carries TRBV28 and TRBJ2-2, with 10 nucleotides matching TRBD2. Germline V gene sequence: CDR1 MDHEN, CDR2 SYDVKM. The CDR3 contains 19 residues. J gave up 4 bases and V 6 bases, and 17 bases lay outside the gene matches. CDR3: CASSKDFLAGAGTTGELFF. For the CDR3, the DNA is TGTGCCAGCAGCAAAGATTTCCTAGCGGGGGCTGGGACCACCGGGGAGCTGTTTTTT. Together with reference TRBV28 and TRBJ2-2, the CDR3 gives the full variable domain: DVKVTQSSRYLVKRTGEKVFLECVQDMDHENMFWYRQDPGLGLRLIYFSYDVKMKEKGDIPEGYSVSREKKERFSLILESASTNQTSMYLCASSKDFLAGAGTTGELFFGEGSRLTVL.

CDR3 sequence reads: CATSDRLDRVETQYF. The CDR3 bases are TGTGCCACCAGTGACCGACTCGACAGGGTGGAGACCCAGTACTTC. This chain joins TRBV24-1 and TRBJ2-5, with TRBD1 matching over 7 bases. V lost 4 bases and J lost 5; bases outside the gene matches: 9. CDR3 size: 15 residues. Germline V lookup: CDR1 KGHDR, CDR2 SFDVKD.

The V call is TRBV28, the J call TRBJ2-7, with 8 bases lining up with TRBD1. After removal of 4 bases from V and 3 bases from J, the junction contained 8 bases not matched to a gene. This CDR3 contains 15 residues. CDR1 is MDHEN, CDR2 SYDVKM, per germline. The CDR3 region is CASSYIGQGDYEQYF. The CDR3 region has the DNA TGTGCCAGCAGTTATATTGGACAGGGAGACTACGAGCAGTACTTC.

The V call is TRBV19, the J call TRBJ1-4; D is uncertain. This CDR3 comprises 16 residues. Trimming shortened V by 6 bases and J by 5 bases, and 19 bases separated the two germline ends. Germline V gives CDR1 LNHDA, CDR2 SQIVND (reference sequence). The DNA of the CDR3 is TGTGCCAGTAGATGGCGTTGGACGGACCAAAATGAAAAACTGTTTTTT. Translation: CASRWRWTDQNEKLFF.